This record concerns one T cell receptor (beta chain) sequence. The antigen this receptor binds is unknown. There are no base qualities to consult, and no much larger clone falls within one base. Healthy HIV-negative adults with no recently reported acute infections or vaccinations were included as donors. Only Caucasian adults living in Nashville, Tennessee, USA were represented among the donors. CD4+ T cells were enriched through magnetic negative selection, after which naive cells were positively selected on CD45RA and the remaining negative fraction served as the memory subset. After blood collection by leukapheresis, PBMCs were isolated using Ficoll-Histopaque density gradient centrifugation and then cryopreserved in the vapor phase of liquid nitrogen. Purity and quantity of every magnetically sorted T cell population were checked by analytical flow cytometry. From each sorted fraction, genomic DNA was isolated and quantified by UV absorbance on a Nanodrop 2000c.

The CDR3 goes from the cysteine to the phenylalanine over 15 residues. Just CDR3 DNA is preserved here, 45 bases in frame from base 1. CDR1 MDHEN and CDR2 SYDVKM were looked up in the germline V gene. Using the deep immunoSEQ assay, multiplex PCR amplified TCR CDR3 regions from genomic DNA. Extracted genomic DNA from each cell subset was spread evenly across all wells of several immunoSEQ 96-well plates, with each plate serving as a replicate. For sorted subsets, about 0.2 ug genomic DNA, equal to about 30,000 T cell genomes, was loaded into each replicate PCR. Purified libraries were quantified with a Qubit 3.0 fluorometer, sized on a Bioanalyzer 2100, and re-quantified with the KAPA Library Quantification kit. A separate single-read 150-cycle Illumina NextSeq 550 flow cell was used to sequence each immunoSEQ 96-well plate. For the original study's pipeline: The immunoSEQ output contained only junctional sequences without quality scores, so filtering could not match that applied to full-length reads. Sequences were annotated with PyIR, a Python wrapper for IgBLAST v1.9, using IMGT germline references to assign V/J genes and CDR3. Reads with weak V/J assignments (E-value above 1e-6), missing CDR3, stop codons, out-of-frame junctions, or ambiguous translated residues were removed. V3J clonotypes were defined as sequences sharing an identical inferred V gene, J gene, and CDR3 amino acid sequence. To compute the percentage overlap between repertoires, the number of shared unique clonotypes was divided by the size of the smaller repertoire. RTK rarefaction, the Chao1 estimator, and Recon v2.1 estimates of unobserved clonotypes were used to assess repertoire richness. Generation probabilities for all TCRbeta clonotypes obtained by the gDNA method from four donors were computed using OLGA. Held by TCRdb, this immuneACCESS table contains in-frame sequences only and omits some clones. Under half of the omission traces to an unresolved V gene where checked; the cause of the rest is unknown. V, J and clone size derive from that table, while D and trimming were established from the DNA sequence. Counted in this sample were under 850,000 clones; 72% of them appeared once. The top ten constitute under 2% of the sample.

This record belongs to a study of shared clonotypes between healthy human individuals (dated by TCRdb to 2018 to 2020). About the investigation overall: The cohort included a few men and two women between 18 and 49 years of age. For each donor, CD4 naive and CD4 memory were each given three plates, CD8 naive was given two plates, and CD8 memory was given one plate. Per donor, leukapheresis produced somewhere between about 0.94 and 9.5 billion PBMCs. To estimate repertoire size and how much clonotypes are shared between individuals, the study performed deep sequencing of blood TCR repertoires from roughly five healthy adults. Libraries were prepared and TCR repertoires were sequenced by different laboratories using diverse techniques, in order to increase sequencing depth and limit assay-specific biases.

On the study overall, not on this receptor specifically: Because the study included only a small number of donors, the genetic and exposure-history diversity represented was limited. Naive subsets generally had larger estimated clonotype richness than memory subsets did. Incomplete sequencing was indicated by rarefaction of sorted-subset datasets, despite the large sequencing depth. Only blood was sampled, and tissue TCR repertoires likely differ from those in blood. Clonotypes shared by all four sorted-subset donors showed higher generation probabilities than non-shared clonotypes. Based on pairwise subsampling, the degree of clonotype sharing among donors was expected to be affected by sequencing depth. Across four donors, about 4.5% of naive CD4, roughly 3.3% of naive CD8, 2.3% of memory CD4, and 0.4% of memory CD8 clonotypes were shared.

This sequence uses TRBV28 and TRBJ2-7, with 9 middle bases fitting TRBD1. The TCR originated in a woman in her twenties or thirties in good health. Sequencing was carried out using memory CD4+ T cells sorted from blood. The sample's cell subset or site label, decoded: CD45RA-negative fraction. The CDR3 loop reads CATYRLGQGTYEQYF. The nucleotide sequence is TGTGCAACGTATCGTTTGGGACAGGGCACCTACGAGCAGTACTTC.